Presented here are 13 T cell receptor beta chains from one specimen sequenced in a study of monozygotic twins with inflammatory bowel disease. TCRdb derives one entry per CDR3 protein from the 5' RACE reads, leaving out DNA. This sample's table reports roughly 120,000 distinct CDR3 sequences. Sample: blood. Receptors originate from a human donor with ulcerative colitis or Crohn's disease, or a healthy co-twin of an affected twin (not recorded which).

This rearrangement joins TRBV21-1 to TRBJ2-3; without DNA, the TCRdb call of TRBD2 cannot be checked. TRBV21-1 is shown as a pseudogene. The CDR3 runs 19 residues. The CDR3 spells CASRGRYSGSCGSTDTQYF.

V and J are TRBV27 and TRBJ1-1; TCRdb indicates TRBD1, and absent DNA this call remains unverified. The V gene's germline CDR1 is MNHEY and CDR2 SMNVEV (reference sequence). This CDR3 spans 14 amino acids. The CDR3 loop is CASSLQGGWTEAFF.

This chain joins TRBV29-1 and TRBJ2-4; the TRBD1 assignment by TCRdb is unverifiable without DNA. The CDR3 is 13 amino acids. The germline gives CDR1 SQVTM, CDR2 ANQGSEA. The CDR3 region is CSVDQTGKNIQYF. Full variable domain (rest looked up from reference TRBV29-1 and TRBJ2-4): SAVISQKPSRDICQRGTSLTIQCQVDSQVTMMFWYRQQPGQSLTLIATANQGSEATYESGFVIDKFPISRPNLTFSTLTVSNMSPEDSSIYLCSVDQTGKNIQYFGAGTRLSVL.

CDR3: CASRKDSSYNEQFF. The V call is TRBV2, the J call TRBJ2-1. Per germline, CDR1 SNHLY and CDR2 FYNNEI. The CDR3 has 14 amino acids.

The chain joins TRBV28 to TRBJ2-5; the TRBD1 assignment by TCRdb is unverifiable without DNA. CDR3 size: 14 residues. CDR1 is MDHEN, CDR2 SYDVKM, per germline. The CDR3 reads CASSTGTFSETQYF. Looking up the rest from reference TRBV28 and TRBJ2-5 gives the full variable domain: DVKVTQSSRYLVKRTGEKVFLECVQDMDHENMFWYRQDPGLGLRLIYFSYDVKMKEKGDIPEGYSVSREKKERFSLILESASTNQTSMYLCASSTGTFSETQYFGPGTRLLVL.

The rearrangement uses TRBV18 and TRBJ1-5. The germline CDR1 and CDR2 sequences are KGHSH and LQKENI. There are 14 residues in the CDR3. This CDR3 is CASSPDGENQPQHF.

This rearrangement joins TRBV5-1 to TRBJ2-7; TCRdb's D call, TRBD1, is unchecked because there is no DNA. The CDR3 length is 15 residues. In germline, CDR1 is SGHRS, CDR2 YFSETQ. CDR3 residues: CASSLVPAGTYEQYF.

The chain uses TRBV9 and TRBJ2-2; TCRdb gives TRBD2 as the D gene, but with no DNA this cannot be confirmed. The germline V gene encodes CDR1 SGDLS and CDR2 YYNGEE. This CDR3 has 18 amino acids. The CDR3 is CASSAAGTSGRNTGELFF.

CDR3 region: CSLLAGGRDTQYF. The V and J genes are TRBV20-1 and TRBJ2-3; TCRdb returns TRBD2, unconfirmable since there is no DNA. Per germline, CDR1 DFQATT and CDR2 SNEGSKA (reference sequence). This CDR3 region has 13 residues.

J is TRBJ1-5 and V is TRBV10-3; there is no DNA to check the TCRdb D call of TRBD1. Germline loops: CDR1 ENHRY, CDR2 SYGVKD. The CDR3 has 14 amino acids. CDR3 loop: CAIRPDGTISPQHF.

The chain combines TRBV7-3 with TRBJ2-3. The germline V gene has CDR1 SGHTA and CDR2 FQGTGA. CDR3 size: 14 residues. CDR3 sequence reads: CASSRNGGTDTQYF.

This sequence joins TRBV28 and TRBJ2-7; absent DNA, TCRdb's TRBD2 call cannot be checked. The length of the CDR3 is 14 residues. Per the germline V gene, CDR1 is MDHEN and CDR2 is SYDVKM. The CDR3 protein is CASSYLAGNYEQYF.

The V call is TRBV20-1, the J call TRBJ1-4; absent DNA, TCRdb's TRBD1 call cannot be checked. This CDR3 comprises 15 residues. Germline-derived CDR1 and CDR2 are DFQATT and SNEGSKA (reference sequence). CDR3 in amino acids: CSAPDRVGGGEKLFF.